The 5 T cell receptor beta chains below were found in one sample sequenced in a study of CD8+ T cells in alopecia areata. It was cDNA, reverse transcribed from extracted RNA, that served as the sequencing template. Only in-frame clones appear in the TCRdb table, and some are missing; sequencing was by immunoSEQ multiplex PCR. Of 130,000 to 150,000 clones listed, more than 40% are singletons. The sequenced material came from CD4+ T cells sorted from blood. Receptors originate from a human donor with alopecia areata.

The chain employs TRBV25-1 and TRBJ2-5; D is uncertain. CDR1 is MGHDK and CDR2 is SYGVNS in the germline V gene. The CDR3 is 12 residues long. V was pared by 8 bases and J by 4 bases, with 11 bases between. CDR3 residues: CASLGSPETQYF. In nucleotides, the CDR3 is TGTGCCAGCTTAGGCAGTCCAGAGACCCAGTACTTC.

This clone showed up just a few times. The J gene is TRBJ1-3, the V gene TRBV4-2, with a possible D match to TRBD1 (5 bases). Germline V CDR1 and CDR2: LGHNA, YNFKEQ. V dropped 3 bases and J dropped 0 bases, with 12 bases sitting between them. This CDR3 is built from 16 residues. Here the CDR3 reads CASSHAGTSSGNTIYF. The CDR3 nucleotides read TGTGCCAGCAGCCACGCAGGGACGAGCTCTGGAAACACCATATATTTT.

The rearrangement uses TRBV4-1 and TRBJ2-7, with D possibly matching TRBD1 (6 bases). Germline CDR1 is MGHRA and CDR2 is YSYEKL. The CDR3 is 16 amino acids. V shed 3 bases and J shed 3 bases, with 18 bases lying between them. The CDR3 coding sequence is TGCGCCAGCAGCCACCCCTCGGGGACATCTGACTACGAGCAGTACTTC. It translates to CASSHPSGTSDYEQYF.

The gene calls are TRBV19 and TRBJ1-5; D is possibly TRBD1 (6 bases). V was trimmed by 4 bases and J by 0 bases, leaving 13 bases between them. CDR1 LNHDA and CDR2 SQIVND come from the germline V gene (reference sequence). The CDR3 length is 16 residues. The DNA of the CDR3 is TGTGCCAGTAGTAGAGGGGGGGGAAGTAGCAATCAGCCCCAGCATTTT. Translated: CASSRGGGSSNQPQHF.

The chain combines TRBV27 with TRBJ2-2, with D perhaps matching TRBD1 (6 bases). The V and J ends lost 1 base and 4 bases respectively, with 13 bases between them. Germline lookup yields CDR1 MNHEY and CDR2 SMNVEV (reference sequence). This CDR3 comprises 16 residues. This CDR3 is CASSLWAQGFTGELFF. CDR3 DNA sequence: TGTGCCAGCAGTTTATGGGCCCAGGGGTTCACCGGGGAGCTGTTTTTT.